Listed here are 21 T cell receptor beta chains from one sample, sequenced in a study of molecular identifiers for immune sequencing clone quantification. MiXCR, run by TCRdb on the PCR reads, gives a single entry per CDR3 protein. The data contain a few hundred thousand distinct CDR3 sequences, roughly 24% of them singletons. The sequenced material came from naive CD8+ T cells from blood, with Jurkat cell RNA spiked in. Noted subset: FACS-sorted CD8+CD4-CCR7+CD45RA+ naive T cells. The source of these receptors is a human donor in good health. Some libraries in this study had Jurkat cell RNA spiked in.

This clonotype appeared a single time. At one end, the junction sequence differs from germline, possibly due to a read error. The chain uses TRBV14 and TRBJ2-5, with a possible D match to TRBD1 (5 bases). The CDR3 consists of 15 residues. Germline V gives CDR1 SGHDN, CDR2 FVKESK. The CDR3 nucleotides are TGTGCCAGCAGCCAAAAGGGGCAGTTACAAGAGACCCGGTACTTC. Its translation is CASSQKGQLQETRYF.

This chain joins TRBV4-1 and TRBJ1-6, with D possibly being TRBD1 (5 bases). This CDR3 spans 17 amino acids. Trimming cost V 3 bases and J 9 bases, with 21 bases left between them. The germline CDR1 and CDR2 sequences are MGHRA and YSYEKL. This CDR3 is CASSQGDGKSRLSPLHF. The CDR3 coding sequence is TGCGCCAGCAGCCAGGGGGACGGTAAGAGTCGGCTTTCACCCCTCCACTTT.

A few counts support this clonotype. The rearrangement joins TRBV4-1 to TRBJ2-2; D is uncertain. Germline CDR1 reads MGHRA; CDR2 reads YSYEKL. This CDR3 contains 15 residues. The germline V and J ends were trimmed by 6 bases and 0 bases, with 11 bases remaining between them. CDR3 DNA: TGCGCCAGCAGTGTTACGAGCGCGAACACCGGGGAGCTGTTTTTT. It specifies CASSVTSANTGELFF.

The CDR3 here is CASSPDWIYGYTF. The CDR3 DNA reads TGTGCCAGTAGTCCGGACTGGATCTATGGCTACACCTTC. The rearrangement joins TRBV19 to TRBJ1-2; no definite D call. CDR1 LNHDA and CDR2 SQIVND come from the germline V gene (reference sequence). The CDR3 contains 13 residues. V lost 5 bases and J 4 bases, leaving 11 bases between the germline ends.

Of note for this clonotype: A much larger clone differs from this one at a single base, so this may be a read error. The genes are TRBV7-9 and TRBJ2-1; 13 bases fit TRBD2. CDR3 size: 15 residues. Germline-derived CDR1 and CDR2 are SEHNR and FQNEAQ (reference sequence). The CDR3: CASGLGLAGDNEQFF. In DNA form, the CDR3 reads TGTGCCAGCGGCTTAGGACTAGCGGGAGACAATGAGCAGTTCTTC.

This clonotype occurred many times. V usage is TRBV28 and J usage is TRBJ2-7; 7 nucleotides align to TRBD2. The CDR3 totals 15 residues. CDR1 and CDR2 (germline): MDHEN, SYDVKM. Trimming removed 3 bases from V and 2 bases from J; junction bases left unmatched: 7. The CDR3 reads CASSFRGSKAYEQYF. The CDR3 DNA sequence: TGTGCCAGCAGTTTTCGCGGGAGTAAGGCCTACGAGCAGTACTTC.

The CDR3 spells CSVRTGSNYGYTF. The CDR3 nucleotides read TGCAGCGTTAGGACAGGGAGTAACTATGGCTACACCTTC. This sequence joins TRBV29-1 and TRBJ1-2; 8 bases are a match to TRBD1. CDR1 SQVTM and CDR2 ANQGSEA come from the germline V gene. V was pared by 5 bases and J by 1 base, with 3 bases of the junction left unmatched. The CDR3 has 13 residues.

This clonotype appeared many times. The chain joins TRBV4-3 to TRBJ2-3; 12 bases agree with TRBD2. Germline-derived CDR1 and CDR2 are LGHNA and YSLEER. The ends lost 1 base at V and 5 bases at J; junction bases unmatched: 4. CDR3 length equals 16 residues. This CDR3 is CASSQGTSGVGDTQYF. The DNA of the CDR3 is TGCGCCAGCAGCCAAGGGACTAGCGGGGTTGGAGATACGCAGTATTTT.

This chain links TRBV20-1 with TRBJ2-7; the match to TRBD1 covers 7 bases. V lost 7 bases and J lost 6; bases outside the gene matches: 9. The CDR3 is 12 amino acids. The germline V gene encodes CDR1 DFQATT and CDR2 SNEGSKA (reference sequence). CDR3 DNA: TGCAGTGGGACGGACAGGTCGCGCGAGCAGTACTTC. It codes for CSGTDRSREQYF.

The genes are TRBV4-3 and TRBJ2-1; D remains unclear. The CDR3 totals 14 residues. V was clipped by 1 base and J by 7 bases, with 11 bases between them. Germline V gene lookup returns CDR1 LGHNA and CDR2 YSLEER. CDR3 loop: CASSQALALNEQFF. The CDR3 nucleotides are TGCGCCAGCAGCCAAGCCCTGGCTCTAAATGAGCAGTTCTTC.

The rearrangement joins TRBV6-1 to TRBJ1-5; weak D call: TRBD1 (6 bases). Trimming stripped 5 bases from V and 7 bases from J, with 21 bases between. The V gene's germline CDR1 is MNHNS and CDR2 SASEGT. The CDR3 has 16 amino acids. The CDR3 DNA reads TGTGCCAGCAGTATAACCCCGGGGTACAGGGACCAGCCCCAGCATTTT. Amino acid sequence: CASSITPGYRDQPQHF.

This clonotype was seen at least ten times. The chain carries TRBV6-1 and TRBJ2-7; D is ambiguous. V shed 2 bases and J shed 4 bases, with 3 bases lying between them. Germline CDR1 and CDR2: MNHNS and SASEGT. The CDR3 spans 11 residues. CDR3 DNA: TGTGCCAGCAGTGAAAGGTACGAGCAGTACTTC. Translation: CASSERYEQYF.

This clonotype was counted at least ten times. This rearrangement joins TRBV13 to TRBJ1-1; D unclear. Germline CDR1 reads PRHDT; CDR2 reads FYEKMQ (reference sequence). The CDR3 is made up of 14 amino acids. The V end was cut by 4 bases, the J end by 0 bases, with 9 bases between. Here the CDR3 reads CASSSAELNTEAFF. CDR3 sequence (DNA): TGTGCCAGCAGCTCGGCGGAGCTGAACACTGAAGCTTTCTTT.

This clonotype occurred a few times. This chain links TRBV7-9 with TRBJ2-5; 9 positions agree with TRBD2. The V gene's germline CDR1 is SEHNR and CDR2 FQNEAQ (reference sequence). J lost 4 bases, V lost 6 bases, and 12 bases had no gene match. The CDR3 spans 16 residues. The CDR3 protein is CASRRGPAGGGETQYF. CDR3 DNA sequence: TGTGCCAGCAGACGGGGACCAGCGGGAGGAGGAGAGACCCAGTACTTC.

Ten or more counts support this clonotype. This sequence joins TRBV7-9 and TRBJ1-1; D is ambiguous. The V and J ends lost 5 bases and 1 base respectively, with 11 bases between them. The length of the CDR3 is 14 residues. CDR1 and CDR2 (germline): SEHNR, FQNEAQ (reference sequence). The CDR3 sequence is CASSNPPENTEAFF. The CDR3 region has the DNA TGTGCCAGCAGCAATCCCCCGGAGAACACTGAAGCTTTCTTT.

This chain connects TRBV27 to TRBJ2-7; either TRBD1 or TRBD2 may fit D (6 bases each). Trimming took 3 bases from V and 0 from J, leaving 9 bases between them. This CDR3 comprises 14 residues. CDR1 and CDR2 (germline): MNHEY, SMNVEV (reference sequence). CDR3: CASSFGGPSYEQYF. Written as DNA, the CDR3 is TGTGCCAGCAGTTTCGGGGGCCCCTCCTACGAGCAGTACTTC.

In this sample, this clonotype turned up a few times. The V call is TRBV27, the J call TRBJ1-5; TRBD1 agrees at 10 bases. J was trimmed by 4 bases and V by 6 bases; bases with no gene match: 6. The CDR3 runs to 15 residues. Germline-derived CDR1 and CDR2 are MNHEY and SMNVEV (reference sequence). CDR3 in DNA: TGTGCCAGCAGACCAGGGACAGGGGAGAATCAGCCCCAGCATTTT. Protein: CASRPGTGENQPQHF.

This clonotype was seen only a few times. The chain has TRBV27 and TRBJ2-1; 10 bases agree with TRBD2. V gave up 0 bases and J gave up 4 bases; unmatched junction bases: 6. Germline assignment: CDR1 MNHEY and CDR2 SMNVEV (reference sequence). The CDR3 sequence is 17 residues long. CDR3 sequence: CASSLSAGLASYNEQFF. In DNA form, the CDR3 reads TGTGCCAGCAGTTTATCGGCGGGACTAGCGAGTTACAATGAGCAGTTCTTC.

Concerning this clonotype itself: One base away lies a much larger clone, so this may be a sequencing read error. The genes are TRBV7-2 and TRBJ2-7, with D perhaps matching TRBD1 or TRBD2 (5 bases each). The CDR3 runs 15 residues. With 5 bases removed from V and 0 bases from J, the gap between germline ends came to 14 bases. Germline V gene sequence: CDR1 SGHTA, CDR2 FQGNSA. In DNA, the CDR3 is TGTGCCAGCAGCCTCCGGGACGCTGGCTCCTACGAGCAGTACTTC. Its translation: CASSLRDAGSYEQYF.

As for this clonotype: Just one base apart from a much larger clone, this may be a read error. The chain uses TRBV7-2 and TRBJ1-5, with D tentatively TRBD1 (5 bases). Germline-derived CDR1 and CDR2 are SGHTA and FQGNSA. The CDR3 is made up of 16 amino acids. The CDR3 DNA reads TGTGCCAGCAGCCCCGACAGAAGAGATAGCAATCAGCCCCAGCTTTTT. This sequence encodes CASSPDRRDSNQPQLF. Filled out from reference TRBV7-2 and TRBJ1-5, the complete variable domain reads GAGVSQSPSNKVTEKGKDVELRCDPISGHTALYWYRQSLGQGLEFLIYFQGNSAPDKSGLPSDRFSAERTGGSVSTLTIQRTQQEDSAVYLCASSPDRRDSNQPQLFGDGTRLSIL.

This clonotype showed up many times. This rearrangement joins TRBV15 to TRBJ2-3; no clear D. The CDR3 has 15 residues. V shed 0 bases and J shed 0 bases, with 7 bases lying between them. Germline lookup yields CDR1 LNHNV and CDR2 YYDKDF (reference sequence). The CDR3 nucleotides are TGTGCCACCAGCAGAGAGAGGTCTAGCACAGATACGCAGTATTTT. Protein sequence: CATSRERSSTDTQYF.